A selection of T cell receptor beta chains follows, all from one sample in a study of blood T cell repertoires in COVID-19. TCRdb's copy holds only in-frame clones and misses some; the assay was immunoSEQ multiplex PCR. The profile shows roughly 150,000 clones, around 80% of them singletons. The sequenced material came from PBMCs or T cells enriched from blood (not recorded which). The receptor set was obtained from a woman in her 70s in a cohort exposed to, infected with or recovered from COVID-19 (not recorded which). Both conserved end residues are part of each CDR3. The D gene is left open where the match is weak. Clone sizes are given selectively: once, few, many, or a class where the clone is expanded.

cdr3_length,clone_size,d_call,v_call,j_call,cdr3_aa,cdr3_nt
13,once,NA,TRBV5-4,TRBJ1-6,CASSLGSGSPLHF,TGTGCCAGCAGCTTGGGTTCGGGTTCACCCCTCCACTTT
14,NA,TRBD1,TRBV6-4,TRBJ1-6,CASSQDRGNSPLHF,TGTGCCAGCAGCCAAGACAGGGGCAATTCACCCCTCCACTTT
15,NA,TRBD1,TRBV10-3,TRBJ2-5,CAISLQLGQTGTQYF,TGTGCCATCAGTCTACAACTGGGACAGACAGGGACCCAGTACTTC
13,NA,TRBD2,TRBV12-3/TRBV12-4,TRBJ2-7,CASSPRDGGEQYF,TGTGCCAGCAGCCCCCGGGACGGGGGGGAGCAGTACTTC
14,NA,NA,TRBV24-1,TRBJ2-5,CATSDRDIQETQYF,TGTGCCACCAGTGACAGGGACATCCAAGAGACCCAGTACTTC
19,NA,TRBD2,TRBV4-2,TRBJ2-4,CASSLPGGSGSVAKNIQYF,TGTGCCAGCAGCCTCCCCGGGGGTAGCGGGAGTGTCGCCAAAAACATTCAGTACTTC
16,NA,TRBD1,TRBV5-5,TRBJ1-2,CASSYAQGSLGYGYTF,TGTGCCAGCAGCTACGCACAGGGGTCTCTGGGCTATGGCTACACCTTC
13,few,NA,TRBV6-6,TRBJ2-7,CASTGGRSYEQYF,TGTGCCAGCACAGGAGGGAGGTCCTACGAGCAGTACTTC
16,NA,NA,TRBV27,TRBJ2-5,CASSQRRSPNVETQYF,TGTGCCAGCAGTCAGAGGCGTAGTCCCAACGTGGAGACCCAGTACTTC
11,NA,NA,TRBV20-1,TRBJ2-7,CSARPGYEQYF,TGCAGTGCTAGACCGGGTTACGAGCAGTACTTC
13,NA,TRBD1,TRBV25-1,TRBJ2-7,CASSVTPNRGQYF,TGTGCCAGCAGTGTAACACCCAACAGGGGGCAGTACTTC
16,NA,TRBD2,TRBV7-3,TRBJ2-5,CASSPSAGGNQETQYF,TGTGCCAGCAGCCCTTCAGCGGGAGGGAACCAAGAGACCCAGTACTTC
15,NA,TRBD1,TRBV7-2,TRBJ1-5,CASARRTGDNQPQHF,TGTGCCAGCGCCCGGCGGACAGGGGACAATCAGCCCCAGCATTTT
16,NA,TRBD2,TRBV18,TRBJ2-2,CASSPRLAGSTGELFF,TGTGCCAGCTCACCGAGACTAGCGGGAAGCACCGGGGAGCTGTTTTTT
15,NA,NA,TRBV7-2,TRBJ2-6,CASRKQGSGANVLTF,TGTGCCAGCAGAAAACAGGGTTCTGGGGCCAACGTCCTGACTTTC
15,few,TRBD1,TRBV10-3,TRBJ2-7,CAISDRQGVHYEQYF,TGTGCCATCAGTGATCGACAGGGGGTTCACTACGAGCAGTACTTC
13,NA,TRBD1,TRBV28,TRBJ2-1,CASRGQGAGEQFF,TGTGCCAGCAGAGGACAGGGAGCGGGTGAGCAGTTCTTC